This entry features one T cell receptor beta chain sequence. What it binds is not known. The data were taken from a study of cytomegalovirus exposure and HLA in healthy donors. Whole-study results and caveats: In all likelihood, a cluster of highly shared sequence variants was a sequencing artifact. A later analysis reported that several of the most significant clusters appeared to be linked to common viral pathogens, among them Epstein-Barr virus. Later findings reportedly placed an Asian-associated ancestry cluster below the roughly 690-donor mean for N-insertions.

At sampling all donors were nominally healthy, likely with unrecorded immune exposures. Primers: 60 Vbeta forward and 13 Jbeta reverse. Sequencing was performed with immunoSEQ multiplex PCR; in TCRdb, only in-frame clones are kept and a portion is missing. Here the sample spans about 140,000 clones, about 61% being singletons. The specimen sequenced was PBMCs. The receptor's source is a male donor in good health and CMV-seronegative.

The DNA for the CDR3 is TGTGCCTGGAGTTGGGAGGGGCAGAAGTCACCCCTCCACTTT. It yields the protein CAWSWEGQKSPLHF. This sequence joins TRBV30 and TRBJ1-6; D perhaps matches TRBD1 (5 bases). V lost 2 bases and J 10 bases, leaving 15 bases between the germline ends. The CDR3 covers 14 residues. Per germline, CDR1 GTSNPN and CDR2 SVGIG (reference sequence).